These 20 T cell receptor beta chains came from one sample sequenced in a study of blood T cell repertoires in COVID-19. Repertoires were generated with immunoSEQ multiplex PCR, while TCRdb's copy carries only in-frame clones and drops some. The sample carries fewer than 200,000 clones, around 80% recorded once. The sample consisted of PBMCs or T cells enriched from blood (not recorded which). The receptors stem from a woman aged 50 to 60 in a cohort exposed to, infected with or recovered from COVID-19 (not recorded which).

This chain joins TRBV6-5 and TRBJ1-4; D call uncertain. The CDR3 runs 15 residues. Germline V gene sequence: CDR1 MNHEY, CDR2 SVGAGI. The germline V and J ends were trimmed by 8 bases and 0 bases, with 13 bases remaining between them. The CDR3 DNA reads TGTGCCAGCTCTGCAGGTGGTGCAACTAATGAAAAACTGTTTTTT. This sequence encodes CASSAGGATNEKLFF.

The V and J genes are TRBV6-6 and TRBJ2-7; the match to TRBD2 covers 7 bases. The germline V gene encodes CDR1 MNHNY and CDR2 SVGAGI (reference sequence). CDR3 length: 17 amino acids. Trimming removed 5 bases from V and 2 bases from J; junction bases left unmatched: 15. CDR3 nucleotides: TGTGCCAGCAGTCCTCCTGGGGGGGGATCGTATACCTACGAGCAGTACTTC. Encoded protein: CASSPPGGGSYTYEQYF.

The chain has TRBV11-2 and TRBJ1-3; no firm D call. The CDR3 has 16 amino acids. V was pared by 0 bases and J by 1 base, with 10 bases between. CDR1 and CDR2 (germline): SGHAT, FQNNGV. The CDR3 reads CASSLDGLRSGNTIYF. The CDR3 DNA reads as TGTGCCAGCAGCTTAGATGGCCTCCGTTCTGGAAACACCATATATTTT.

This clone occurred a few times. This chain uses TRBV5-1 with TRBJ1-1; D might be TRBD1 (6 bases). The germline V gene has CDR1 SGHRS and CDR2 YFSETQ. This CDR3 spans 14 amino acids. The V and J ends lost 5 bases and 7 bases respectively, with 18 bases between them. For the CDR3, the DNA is TGCGCCAGCAGAACGGGACAAGGATCAATTGAAGCTTTCTTT. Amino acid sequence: CASRTGQGSIEAFF.

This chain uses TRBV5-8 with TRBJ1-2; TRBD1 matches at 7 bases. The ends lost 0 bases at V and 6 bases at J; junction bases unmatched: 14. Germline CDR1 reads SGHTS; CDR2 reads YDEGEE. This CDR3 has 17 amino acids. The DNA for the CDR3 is TGTGCCAGCAGCTTGGAGGGACGACAGGGCTTGGGAGATGGCTACACCTTC. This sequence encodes CASSLEGRQGLGDGYTF.

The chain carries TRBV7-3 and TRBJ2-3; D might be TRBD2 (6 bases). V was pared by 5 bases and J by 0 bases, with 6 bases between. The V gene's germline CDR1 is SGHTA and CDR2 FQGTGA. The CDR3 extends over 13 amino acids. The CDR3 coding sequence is TGTGCCAGCAGCACTAGCAGCACAGATACGCAGTATTTT. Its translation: CASSTSSTDTQYF. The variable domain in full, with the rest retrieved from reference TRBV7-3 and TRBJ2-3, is GAGVSQTPSNKVTEKGKYVELRCDPISGHTALYWYRQSLGQGPEFLIYFQGTGAADDSGLPNDRFFAVRPEGSVSTLKIQRTERGDSAVYLCASSTSSTDTQYFGPGTRLTVL.

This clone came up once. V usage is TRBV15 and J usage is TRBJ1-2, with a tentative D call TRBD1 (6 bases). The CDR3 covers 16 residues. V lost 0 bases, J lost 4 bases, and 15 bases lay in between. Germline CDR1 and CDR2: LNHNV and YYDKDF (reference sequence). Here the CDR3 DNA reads TGTGCCACCAGCAGAGAAGCGGGGGGCGCCTTCTATGGCTACACCTTC. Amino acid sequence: CATSREAGGAFYGYTF. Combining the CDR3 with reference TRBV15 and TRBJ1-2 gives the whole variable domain DAMVIQNPRYQVTQFGKPVTLSCSQTLNHNVMYWYQQKSSQAPKLLFHYYDKDFNNEADTPDNFQSRRPNTSFCFLDIRSPGLGDTAMYLCATSREAGGAFYGYTFGSGTRLTVV.

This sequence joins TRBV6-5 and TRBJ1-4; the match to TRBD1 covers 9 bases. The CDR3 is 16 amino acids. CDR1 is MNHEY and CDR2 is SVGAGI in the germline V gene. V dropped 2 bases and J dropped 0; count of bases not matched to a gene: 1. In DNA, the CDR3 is TGTGCCAGCAGTTACGACAGGGGGACAACTAATGAAAAACTGTTTTTT. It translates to CASSYDRGTTNEKLFF.

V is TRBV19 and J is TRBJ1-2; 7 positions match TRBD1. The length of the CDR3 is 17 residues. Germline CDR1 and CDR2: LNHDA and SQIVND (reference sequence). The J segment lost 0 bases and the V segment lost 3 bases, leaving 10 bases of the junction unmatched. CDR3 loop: CASSIGPGQRANYGYTF. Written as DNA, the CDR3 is TGTGCCAGTAGTATCGGCCCGGGACAGCGAGCTAACTATGGCTACACCTTC.

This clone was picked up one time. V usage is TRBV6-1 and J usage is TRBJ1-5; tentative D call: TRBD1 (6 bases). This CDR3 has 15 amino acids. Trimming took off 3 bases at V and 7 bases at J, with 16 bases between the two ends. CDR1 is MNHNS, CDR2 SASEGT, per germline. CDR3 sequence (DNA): TGTGCCAGCAGTGACGTCGGGGGGGCTGGGCAGCCCCAGCATTTT. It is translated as CASSDVGGAGQPQHF.

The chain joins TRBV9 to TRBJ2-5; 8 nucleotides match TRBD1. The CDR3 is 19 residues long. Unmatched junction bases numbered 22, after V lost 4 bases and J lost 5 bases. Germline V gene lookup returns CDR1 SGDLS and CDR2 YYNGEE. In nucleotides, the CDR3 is TGTGCCAGCAGCTCCCCCCGAGGACAGGGCTACCTTTGGGGGGAGACCCAGTACTTC. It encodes CASSSPRGQGYLWGETQYF.

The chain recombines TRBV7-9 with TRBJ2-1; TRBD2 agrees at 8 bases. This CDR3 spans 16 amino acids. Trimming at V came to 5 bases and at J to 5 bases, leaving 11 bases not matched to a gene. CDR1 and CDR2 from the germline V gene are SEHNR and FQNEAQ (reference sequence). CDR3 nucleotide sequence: TGTGCCAGCAGCCCATACAGCGGGGGTATTGACAATGAGCAGTTCTTC. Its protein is CASSPYSGGIDNEQFF.

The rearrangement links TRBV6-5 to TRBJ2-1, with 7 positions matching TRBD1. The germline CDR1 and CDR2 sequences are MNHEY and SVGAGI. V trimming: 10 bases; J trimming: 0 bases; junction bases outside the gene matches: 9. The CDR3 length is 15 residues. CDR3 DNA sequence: TGTGCCACGCTGGAACAGGGGAGCTCCTACAATGAGCAGTTCTTC. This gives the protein CATLEQGSSYNEQFF.

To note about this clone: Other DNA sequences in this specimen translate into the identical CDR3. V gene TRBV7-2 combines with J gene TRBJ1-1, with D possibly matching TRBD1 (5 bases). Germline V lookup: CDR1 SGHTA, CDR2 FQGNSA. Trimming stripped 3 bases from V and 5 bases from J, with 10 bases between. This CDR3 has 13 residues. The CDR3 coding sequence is TGTGCCAGCAGCTTGGGGCAGGGAACTGAAGCTTTCTTT. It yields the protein CASSLGQGTEAFF.

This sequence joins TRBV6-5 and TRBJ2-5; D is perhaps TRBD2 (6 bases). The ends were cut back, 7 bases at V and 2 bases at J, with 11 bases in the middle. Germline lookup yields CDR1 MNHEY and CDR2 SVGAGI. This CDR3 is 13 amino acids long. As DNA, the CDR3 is TGTGCCAGCACCGGGACTGAACAAGAGACCCAGTACTTC. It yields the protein CASTGTEQETQYF.

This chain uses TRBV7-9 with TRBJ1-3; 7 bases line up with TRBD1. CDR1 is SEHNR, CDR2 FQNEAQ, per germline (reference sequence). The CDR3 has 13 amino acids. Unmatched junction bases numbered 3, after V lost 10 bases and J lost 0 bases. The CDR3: CATRDSSGNTIYF. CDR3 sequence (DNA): TGTGCCACTCGGGACAGCTCTGGAAACACCATATATTTT.

The CDR3 DNA sequence: TGTGCCACCGCCGACAGGGGGCGCAATGAGCAGTTCTTC. It codes for CATADRGRNEQFF. This chain joins TRBV24-1 and TRBJ2-1; 10 bases are a match to TRBD1. The J segment lost 6 bases and the V segment lost 9 bases, leaving 4 bases of the junction unmatched. Germline CDR1 and CDR2: KGHDR and SFDVKD. The CDR3 spans 13 residues.

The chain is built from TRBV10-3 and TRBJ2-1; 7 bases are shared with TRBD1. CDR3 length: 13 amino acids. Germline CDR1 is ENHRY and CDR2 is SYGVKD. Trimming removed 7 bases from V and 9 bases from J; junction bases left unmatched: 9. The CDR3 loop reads CAITRQGEGEQFF. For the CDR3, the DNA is TGTGCCATCACGCGACAGGGCGAGGGTGAGCAGTTCTTC.

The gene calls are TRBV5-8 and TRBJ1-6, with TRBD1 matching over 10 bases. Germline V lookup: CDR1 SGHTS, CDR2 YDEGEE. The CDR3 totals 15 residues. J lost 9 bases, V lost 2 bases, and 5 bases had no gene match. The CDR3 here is CASSFSGTGASPLHF. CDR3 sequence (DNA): TGTGCCAGCAGCTTTTCCGGGACAGGGGCTTCACCCCTCCACTTT. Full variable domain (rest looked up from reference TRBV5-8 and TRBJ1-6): EAGVTQSPTHLIKTRGQQATLRCSPISGHTSVYWYQQALGLGLQFLLWYDEGEERNRGNFPPRFSGRQFPNYSSELNVNALELEDSALYLCASSFSGTGASPLHFGNGTRLTVT.

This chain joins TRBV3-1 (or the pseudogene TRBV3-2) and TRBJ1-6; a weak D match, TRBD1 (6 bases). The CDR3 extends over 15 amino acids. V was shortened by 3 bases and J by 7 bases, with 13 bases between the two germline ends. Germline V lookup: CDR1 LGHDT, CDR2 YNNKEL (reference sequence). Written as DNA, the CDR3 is TGTGCCAGCAGCCACCGCGCAGGGGCGAATTCACCCCTCCACTTT. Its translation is CASSHRAGANSPLHF.